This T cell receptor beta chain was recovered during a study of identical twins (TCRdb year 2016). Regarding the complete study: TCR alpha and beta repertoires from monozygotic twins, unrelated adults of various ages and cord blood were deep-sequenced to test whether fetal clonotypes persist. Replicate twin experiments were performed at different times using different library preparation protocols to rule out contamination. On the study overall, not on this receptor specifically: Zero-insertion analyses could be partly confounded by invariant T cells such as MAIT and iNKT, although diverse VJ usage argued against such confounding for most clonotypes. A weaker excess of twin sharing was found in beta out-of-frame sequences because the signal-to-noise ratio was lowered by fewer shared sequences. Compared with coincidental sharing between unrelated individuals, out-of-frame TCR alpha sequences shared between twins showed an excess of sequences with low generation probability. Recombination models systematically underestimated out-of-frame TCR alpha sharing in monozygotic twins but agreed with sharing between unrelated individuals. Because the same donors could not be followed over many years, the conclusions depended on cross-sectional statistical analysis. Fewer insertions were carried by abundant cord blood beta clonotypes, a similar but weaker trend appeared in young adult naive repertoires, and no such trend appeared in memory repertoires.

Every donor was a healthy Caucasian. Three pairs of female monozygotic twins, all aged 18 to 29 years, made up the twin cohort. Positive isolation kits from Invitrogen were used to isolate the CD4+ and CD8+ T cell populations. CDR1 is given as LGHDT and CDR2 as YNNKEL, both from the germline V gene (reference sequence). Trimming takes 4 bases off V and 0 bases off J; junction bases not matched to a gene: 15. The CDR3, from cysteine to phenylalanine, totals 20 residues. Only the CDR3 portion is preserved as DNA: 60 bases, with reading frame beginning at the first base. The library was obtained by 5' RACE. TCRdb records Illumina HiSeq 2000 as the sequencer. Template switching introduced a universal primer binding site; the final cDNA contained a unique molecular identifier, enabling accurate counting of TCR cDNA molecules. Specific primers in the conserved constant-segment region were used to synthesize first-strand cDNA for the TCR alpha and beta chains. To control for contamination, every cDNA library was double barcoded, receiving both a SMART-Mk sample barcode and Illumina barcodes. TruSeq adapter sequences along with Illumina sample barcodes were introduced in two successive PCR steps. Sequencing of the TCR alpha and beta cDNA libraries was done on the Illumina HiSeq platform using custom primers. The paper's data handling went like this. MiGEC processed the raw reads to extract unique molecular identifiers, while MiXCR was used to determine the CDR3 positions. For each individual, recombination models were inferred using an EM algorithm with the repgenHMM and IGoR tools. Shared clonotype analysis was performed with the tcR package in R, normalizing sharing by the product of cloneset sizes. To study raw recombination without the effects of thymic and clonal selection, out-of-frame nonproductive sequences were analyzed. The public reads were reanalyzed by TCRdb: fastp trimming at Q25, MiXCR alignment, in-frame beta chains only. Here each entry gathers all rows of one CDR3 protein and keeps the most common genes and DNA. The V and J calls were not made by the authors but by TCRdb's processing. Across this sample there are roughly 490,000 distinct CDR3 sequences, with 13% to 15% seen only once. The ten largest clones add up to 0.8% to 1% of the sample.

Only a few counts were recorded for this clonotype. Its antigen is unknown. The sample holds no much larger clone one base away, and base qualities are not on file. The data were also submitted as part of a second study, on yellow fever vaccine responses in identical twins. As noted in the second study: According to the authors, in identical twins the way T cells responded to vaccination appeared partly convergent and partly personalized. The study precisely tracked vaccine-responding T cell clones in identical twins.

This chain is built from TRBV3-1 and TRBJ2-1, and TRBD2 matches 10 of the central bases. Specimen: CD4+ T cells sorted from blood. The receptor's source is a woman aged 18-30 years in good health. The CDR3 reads CASSLQITSGVLSSYNEQFF. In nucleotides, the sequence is TGTGCCAGCAGCCTTCAGATCACTAGCGGGGTCCTAAGCTCCTACAATGAGCAGTTCTTC.